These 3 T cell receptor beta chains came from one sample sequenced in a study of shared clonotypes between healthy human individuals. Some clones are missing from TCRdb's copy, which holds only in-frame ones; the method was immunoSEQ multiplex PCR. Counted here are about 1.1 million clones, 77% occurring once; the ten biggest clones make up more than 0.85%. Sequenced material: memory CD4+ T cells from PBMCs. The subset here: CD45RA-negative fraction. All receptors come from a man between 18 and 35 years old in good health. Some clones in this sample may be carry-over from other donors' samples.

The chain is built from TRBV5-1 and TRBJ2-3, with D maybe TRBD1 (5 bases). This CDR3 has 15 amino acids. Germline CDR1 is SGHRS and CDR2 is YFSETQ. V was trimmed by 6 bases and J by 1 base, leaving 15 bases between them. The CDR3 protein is CASTDSNPRTDTQYF. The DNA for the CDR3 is TGCGCCAGCACCGACAGCAACCCCCGCACAGATACGCAGTATTTT.

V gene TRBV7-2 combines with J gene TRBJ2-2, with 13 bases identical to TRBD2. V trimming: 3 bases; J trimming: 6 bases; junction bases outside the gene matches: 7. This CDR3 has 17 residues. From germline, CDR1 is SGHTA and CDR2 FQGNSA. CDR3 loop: CASSFLAGLAGAGELFF. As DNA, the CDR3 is TGTGCCAGCAGCTTCCTGGCAGGACTAGCGGGAGCCGGGGAGCTGTTTTTT.

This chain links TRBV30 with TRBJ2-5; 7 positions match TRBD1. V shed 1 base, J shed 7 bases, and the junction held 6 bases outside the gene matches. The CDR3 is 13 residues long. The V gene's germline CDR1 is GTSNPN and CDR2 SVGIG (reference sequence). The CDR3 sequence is CAWSGDPGGTQYF. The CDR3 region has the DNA TGTGCCTGGAGTGGGGACCCAGGGGGGACCCAGTACTTC.